These 28 T cell receptor beta chains originate from one sample sequenced in a study of response to subunit inactivated influenza vaccine. MiXCR was run by TCRdb on the RT-PCR reads, yielding one entry per CDR3 protein. The sample records under 200,000 distinct CDR3 sequences, more than 10% being singletons. This sample was also put to use in a study of T cells expressing NK-cell markers. This second study notes: The authors generated TCR beta cDNA through 5'RACE template switching with UMIs.

The starting material was CD8+ T cells sorted from PBMCs, obtained 11 to 12 days after vaccination. These receptors were collected from a man aged 50-59 years who received an inactivated influenza vaccine.

This clonotype was picked up a small number of times. The chain uses TRBV12-3 or TRBV12-4 and TRBJ2-1; D gene unclear. The CDR3 spans 13 residues. The germline V and J ends were trimmed by 7 bases and 8 bases, with 15 bases remaining between them. CDR3 loop: CASTLSVSDEQFF. DNA of the CDR3: TGTGCCAGCACACTATCAGTTTCCGATGAGCAGTTCTTC.

This sequence joins TRBV4-3 and TRBJ2-2; weak D call: TRBD1 (5 bases). Germline CDR1 is LGHNA and CDR2 is YSLEER. Between the trimmed V and J ends, which lost 0 bases and 0 bases, there was a span of 14 bases. The CDR3 covers 18 residues. CDR3 in amino acids: CASSQDLSTGPNTGELFF. Here the CDR3 DNA reads TGCGCCAGCAGCCAAGACTTGAGTACAGGTCCGAACACCGGGGAGCTGTTTTTT.

This clonotype was found a few times. J is TRBJ2-7 and V is TRBV7-9, with D tentatively TRBD1 or TRBD2 (5 bases each). Germline V gene sequence: CDR1 SEHNR, CDR2 FQNEAQ (reference sequence). The CDR3 totals 15 residues. The V end lost 4 bases, the J end lost 0 bases, and 13 bases lay between the germline ends. The CDR3 reads CASSSRDGPSYEQYF. CDR3 sequence (DNA): TGTGCCAGCAGCTCCCGGGACGGCCCCTCCTACGAGCAGTACTTC.

The chain couples TRBV29-1 to TRBJ1-2; 10 bases map to TRBD1. The length of the CDR3 is 11 residues. Germline V gives CDR1 SQVTM, CDR2 ANQGSEA. After removal of 3 bases from V and 8 bases from J, the junction contained 0 bases not matched to a gene. CDR3 in amino acids: CSVEGQGGYTF. The CDR3 coding sequence is TGCAGCGTTGAGGGACAGGGGGGCTACACCTTC.

Many counts were recorded for this clonotype. This chain joins TRBV29-1 and TRBJ2-1; D remains ambiguous. Germline CDR1 and CDR2: SQVTM and ANQGSEA. The V and J ends lost 8 bases and 10 bases respectively, with 12 bases between them. The length of the CDR3 is 10 residues. CDR3 in DNA: TGCAGCCTTATCACCTCCGAGCAGTTCTTC. It translates to CSLITSEQFF.

This rearrangement joins TRBV5-1 to TRBJ2-7; 12 nucleotides align to TRBD1. This CDR3 is 16 amino acids long. Germline CDR1 reads SGHRS; CDR2 reads YFSETQ. J lost 7 bases, V lost 0 bases, and 8 bases had no gene match. CDR3 loop: CASSLDPGQGAREQYF. In DNA, the CDR3 is TGCGCCAGCAGCTTGGATCCGGGACAGGGGGCGCGTGAGCAGTACTTC.

The rearrangement joins TRBV7-9 to TRBJ2-5, with 8 bases identical to TRBD1. V was pared by 5 bases and J by 3 bases, with 8 bases of the junction left unmatched. Germline values: CDR1 SEHNR, CDR2 FQNEAQ (reference sequence). CDR3 length equals 15 residues. In nucleotides, the CDR3 is TGTGCCAGCAGCCATGGGACAGGACCAAAAGAGACCCAGTACTTC. Translated: CASSHGTGPKETQYF.

Notes on this clonotype: Germline and junction disagree at one end, which may indicate a read error. V usage is TRBV9 and J usage is TRBJ2-3; 7 bases fit TRBD2. The CDR3 is 16 residues long. The germline V gene encodes CDR1 SGDLS and CDR2 YYNGEE. CDR3 coding DNA: TGTGCCAGCAGCGTTGCTAGCGGCTGGTCCGGCGATATGCAGTATTTT. This codes for CASSVASGWSGDMQYF.

CDR3 sequence: CATSPGTGVDGYTF. In nucleotides, the CDR3 is TGTGCCACCAGTCCCGGGACAGGGGTTGATGGCTACACCTTC. This chain joins TRBV24-1 and TRBJ1-2; TRBD1 aligns across 10 bases. CDR1 is KGHDR, CDR2 SFDVKD, per germline. The CDR3 spans 14 residues. Losses at the gene ends were 6 bases for V and 6 bases for J; bases not matched to a gene: 6.

This clonotype occurred a few times. This chain connects TRBV20-1 to TRBJ2-1; 9 bases map to TRBD2. This CDR3 contains 15 residues. The J segment lost 3 bases and the V segment lost 0 bases, leaving 3 bases of the junction unmatched. The germline CDR1 and CDR2 sequences are DFQATT and SNEGSKA (reference sequence). CDR3 sequence: CSARDLAGVYNEQFF. The CDR3 DNA sequence: TGCAGTGCTAGAGATTTAGCGGGGGTCTACAATGAGCAGTTCTTC.

V and J are TRBV2 and TRBJ2-1, with 9 bases that match TRBD2. The CDR3 has 16 residues. Germline assignment: CDR1 SNHLY and CDR2 FYNNEI. V lost 2 bases, J lost 6 bases, and 8 bases stayed unmatched. CDR3 region: CASSETIAGAVNEQFF. For the CDR3, the DNA is TGTGCCAGCAGTGAAACGATAGCGGGGGCTGTCAATGAGCAGTTCTTC.

The rearrangement uses TRBV6-1 and TRBJ1-3; 7 bases line up with TRBD1. This CDR3 is 14 amino acids long. Unmatched junction bases numbered 5, after V lost 5 bases and J lost 4 bases. Germline CDR1 MNHNS, CDR2 SASEGT. CDR3 DNA: TGTGCCAGCAGTCCACAGGGGATCGGAAACACCATATATTTT. Translation gives CASSPQGIGNTIYF.

There are many counts of this clonotype. V usage is TRBV7-6 and J usage is TRBJ2-1; D perhaps matches TRBD2 (6 bases). Trimming stripped 1 base from V and 4 bases from J, with 14 bases between. The CDR3 extends over 16 amino acids. The germline gives CDR1 SGHVS, CDR2 FNYEAQ. The CDR3 nucleotides read TGTGCCAGCAGCTTAGGGGTCGCTAGCGTATACAATGAGCAGTTCTTC. It codes for CASSLGVASVYNEQFF.

The chain has TRBV9 and TRBJ2-1; 13 bases are a match to TRBD2. In germline, CDR1 is SGDLS, CDR2 YYNGEE. The CDR3 has 17 residues. Trimming cost V 0 bases and J 4 bases; bases outside gene matches: 4. This chain's CDR3 is CASSVGTSGGLYNEQFF. For the CDR3, the DNA is TGTGCCAGCAGCGTAGGGACTAGCGGGGGCCTTTACAATGAGCAGTTCTTC.

This clonotype appeared a few times. The chain combines TRBV28 with TRBJ2-7, with 9 bases lining up with TRBD2. Germline-derived CDR1 and CDR2 are MDHEN and SYDVKM. The CDR3 extends over 15 amino acids. J was trimmed by 1 base and V by 2 bases; bases with no gene match: 3. DNA of the CDR3: TGTGCCAGCAGTTTACGTCTAGCGGGATCCTACGAGCAGTACTTC. Residues: CASSLRLAGSYEQYF.

This clonotype has at least ten counts. The gene calls are TRBV2 and TRBJ2-3; 10 bases match TRBD2. V shed 6 bases, J shed 4 bases, and the junction held 7 bases outside the gene matches. Germline CDR1 SNHLY, CDR2 FYNNEI. This CDR3 comprises 15 residues. CDR3: CASSGGTSVADTQYF. CDR3 DNA sequence: TGTGCCAGCAGCGGGGGGACTAGCGTCGCAGATACGCAGTATTTT.

In nucleotides, the CDR3 is TGTGCCAGCAGCCATCCGGGTCCTCCAGGTGAGCAGTTCTTC. As protein: CASSHPGPPGEQFF. The V and J genes are TRBV7-9 and TRBJ2-1; unclear D gene. The CDR3 is made up of 14 amino acids. Trimming left V 5 bases short and J 9 bases short, with 17 bases between. Germline values: CDR1 SEHNR, CDR2 FQNEAQ (reference sequence).

In this sample, this clonotype turned up a few times. The chain employs TRBV11-2 and TRBJ1-6; perhaps TRBD1 as D (6 bases). CDR1 is SGHAT and CDR2 is FQNNGV in the germline V gene. The CDR3 loop spans 14 amino acids. The V end was cut by 0 bases, the J end by 8 bases, with 8 bases between. CDR3 in DNA: TGTGCCAGCAGCTTAGACAGGGGAGATTCACCCCTCCACTTT. This sequence encodes CASSLDRGDSPLHF.

The chain recombines TRBV20-1 with TRBJ2-7, with D unclear. Trimming removed 6 bases from V and 0 bases from J, with 15 bases in between. Germline values: CDR1 DFQATT, CDR2 SNEGSKA (reference sequence). The length of the CDR3 is 14 residues. CDR3 DNA sequence: TGCAGTGCCAATTATCCCTACTCCTCCTACGAGCAGTACTTC. It is translated as CSANYPYSSYEQYF.

This chain uses TRBV11-1 with TRBJ2-2; 12 positions agree with TRBD2. This CDR3 contains 18 residues. With V trimmed by 3 bases and J by 5 bases, 10 bases remained unmatched. The germline V gene has CDR1 SGHAT and CDR2 FQDESV (reference sequence). The CDR3 loop reads CASSLPLAGGPGTGELFF. The CDR3 DNA is TGTGCCAGCAGCTTGCCCCTAGCGGGAGGGCCTGGAACCGGGGAGCTGTTTTTT.

This clonotype was found a few times. The V call is TRBV7-2, the J call TRBJ2-5; tentatively, D is TRBD1 (5 bases). This CDR3 spans 13 amino acids. Trimming took off 5 bases at V and 2 bases at J, with 9 bases between the two ends. The germline gives CDR1 SGHTA, CDR2 FQGNSA. CDR3 sequence: CASSPQGQETQYF. CDR3 DNA: TGTGCCAGCAGCCCTCAGGGACAAGAGACCCAGTACTTC.

The CDR3 loop is CASSPTGKYNEQFF. The CDR3 nucleotides read TGTGCCAGCAGCCCGACAGGGAAGTACAATGAGCAGTTCTTC. The chain combines TRBV4-2 with TRBJ2-1; 7 bases line up with TRBD1. V lost 4 bases to trimming and J lost 4 bases; unmatched junction nucleotides: 4. This CDR3 has 14 residues. CDR1 is LGHNA, CDR2 YNFKEQ, per germline.

This clonotype was observed a few times. This sequence joins TRBV29-1 and TRBJ2-7; the D gene is possibly TRBD1 (6 bases). Deletions cut 6 bases from V and 4 bases from J, with 10 bases between. The germline CDR1 and CDR2 sequences are SQVTM and ANQGSEA. The CDR3 loop spans 11 amino acids. The CDR3 sequence: CSVTQGYEQYF. Written as DNA, the CDR3 is TGCAGCGTAACGCAGGGGTACGAGCAGTACTTC.

The rearrangement links TRBV20-1 to TRBJ2-1; maybe TRBD1 (6 bases). Trimming pared 0 bases from V and 8 bases from J, leaving 14 bases between. The germline V gene has CDR1 DFQATT and CDR2 SNEGSKA (reference sequence). The CDR3 covers 14 residues. CDR3: CSARDPQGFYEQFF. CDR3 sequence (DNA): TGCAGTGCTAGAGACCCCCAGGGGTTCTATGAGCAGTTCTTC.

This clonotype was recorded a few times. V is TRBV2 and J is TRBJ2-5, with 10 nucleotides matching TRBD2. This CDR3 has 14 amino acids. Unmatched junction bases numbered 1, after V lost 2 bases and J lost 4 bases. Per germline, CDR1 SNHLY and CDR2 FYNNEI. The CDR3 DNA is TGTGCCAGCAGTGAATCTAGCGGGAGAGAGACCCAGTACTTC. Translation gives CASSESSGRETQYF.

This clonotype was seen only once. The rearrangement links TRBV29-1 to TRBJ2-2, with D perhaps TRBD1 or TRBD2 (5 bases each). Germline CDR1 SQVTM, CDR2 ANQGSEA. This CDR3 contains 13 residues. V was clipped by 8 bases and J by 2 bases, with 12 bases between them. The CDR3 region has the DNA TGCAGCTCCATGGGGGTTAACACCGGGGAGCTGTTTTTT. It encodes CSSMGVNTGELFF.

The chain employs TRBV10-3 and TRBJ2-7; 13 bases line up with TRBD2. The CDR3 has 17 residues. Germline V gene lookup returns CDR1 ENHRY and CDR2 SYGVKD. With 6 bases clipped from V and 0 bases from J, the junction kept 8 bases outside the gene matches. The CDR3 loop is CAISGTSGTHLSYEQYF. CDR3 sequence (DNA): TGTGCCATCAGCGGGACTAGCGGGACACACCTCTCCTACGAGCAGTACTTC.

V gene TRBV5-6 combines with J gene TRBJ2-7; tentatively, D is TRBD1 (5 bases). Per germline, CDR1 SGHDT and CDR2 YYEEEE. There are 14 residues in the CDR3. Trimming shortened V by 1 base and J by 3 bases, and 11 bases separated the two germline ends. DNA of the CDR3: TGTGCCAGCAGCTTGCCCCTGGACAACTACGAGCAGTACTTC. Protein sequence: CASSLPLDNYEQYF.